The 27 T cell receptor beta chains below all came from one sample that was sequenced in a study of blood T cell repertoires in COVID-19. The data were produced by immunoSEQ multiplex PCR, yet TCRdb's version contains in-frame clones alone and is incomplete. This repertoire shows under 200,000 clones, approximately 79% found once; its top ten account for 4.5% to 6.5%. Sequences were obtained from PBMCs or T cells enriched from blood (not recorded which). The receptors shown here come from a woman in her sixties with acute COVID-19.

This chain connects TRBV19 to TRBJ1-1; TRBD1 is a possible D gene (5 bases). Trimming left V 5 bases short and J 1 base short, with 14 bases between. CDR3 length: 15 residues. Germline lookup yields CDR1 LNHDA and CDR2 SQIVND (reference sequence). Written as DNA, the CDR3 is TGTGCCAGTAGTCCCCGGGGACTCAGGAACACTGAAGCTTTCTTT. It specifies CASSPRGLRNTEAFF. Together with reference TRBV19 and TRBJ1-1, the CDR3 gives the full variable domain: DGGITQSPKYLFRKEGQNVTLSCEQNLNHDAMYWYRQDPGQGLRLIYYSQIVNDFQKGDIAEGYSVSREKKESFPLTVTSAQKNPTAFYLCASSPRGLRNTEAFFGQGTRLTVV.

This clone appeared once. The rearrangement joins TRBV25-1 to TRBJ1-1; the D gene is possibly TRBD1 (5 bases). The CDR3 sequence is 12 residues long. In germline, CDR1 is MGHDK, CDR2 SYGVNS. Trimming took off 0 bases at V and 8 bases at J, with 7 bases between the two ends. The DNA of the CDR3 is TGTGCCAGCAGTGAATACGCAGGGGAAGCTTTCTTT. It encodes CASSEYAGEAFF.

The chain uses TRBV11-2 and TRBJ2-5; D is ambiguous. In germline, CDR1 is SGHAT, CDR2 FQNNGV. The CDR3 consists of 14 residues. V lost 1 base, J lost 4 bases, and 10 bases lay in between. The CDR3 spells CASSLAFLGETQYF. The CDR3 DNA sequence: TGTGCCAGCAGCTTAGCCTTCCTAGGAGAGACCCAGTACTTC.

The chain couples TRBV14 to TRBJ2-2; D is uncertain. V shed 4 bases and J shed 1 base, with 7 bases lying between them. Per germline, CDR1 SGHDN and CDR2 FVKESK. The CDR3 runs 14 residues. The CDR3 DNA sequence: TGTGCCAGCAGCCTTAGTAGGAACACCGGGGAGCTGTTTTTT. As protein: CASSLSRNTGELFF.

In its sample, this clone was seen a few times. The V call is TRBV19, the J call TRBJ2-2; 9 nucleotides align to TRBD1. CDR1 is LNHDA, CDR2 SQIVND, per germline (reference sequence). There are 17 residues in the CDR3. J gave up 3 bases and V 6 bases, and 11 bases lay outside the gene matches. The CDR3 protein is CASRGDRAGLDTGELFF. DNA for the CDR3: TGTGCCAGTAGAGGGGACAGGGCGGGCTTGGACACCGGGGAGCTGTTTTTT.

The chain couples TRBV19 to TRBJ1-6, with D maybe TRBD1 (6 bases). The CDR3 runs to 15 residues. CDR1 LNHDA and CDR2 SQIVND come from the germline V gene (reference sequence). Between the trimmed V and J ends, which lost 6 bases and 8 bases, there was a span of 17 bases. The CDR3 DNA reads TGTGCCAGTAGACCCGATTCAGGGGAGTATTCACCCCTCCACTTT. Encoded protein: CASRPDSGEYSPLHF.

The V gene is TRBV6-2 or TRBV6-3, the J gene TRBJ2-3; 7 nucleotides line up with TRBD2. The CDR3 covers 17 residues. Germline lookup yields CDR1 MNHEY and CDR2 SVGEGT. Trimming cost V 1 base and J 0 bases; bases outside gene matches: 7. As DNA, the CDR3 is TGTGCCAGCAGTTACTACGGAGCGGGAAGGAGCACAGATACGCAGTATTTT. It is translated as CASSYYGAGRSTDTQYF.

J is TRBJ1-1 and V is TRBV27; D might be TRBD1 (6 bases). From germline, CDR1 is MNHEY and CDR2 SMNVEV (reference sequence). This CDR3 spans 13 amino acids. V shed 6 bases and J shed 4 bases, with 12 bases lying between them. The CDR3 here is CASSPGVVTEAFF. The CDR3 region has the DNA TGTGCCAGCAGCCCAGGGGTAGTCACTGAAGCTTTCTTT.

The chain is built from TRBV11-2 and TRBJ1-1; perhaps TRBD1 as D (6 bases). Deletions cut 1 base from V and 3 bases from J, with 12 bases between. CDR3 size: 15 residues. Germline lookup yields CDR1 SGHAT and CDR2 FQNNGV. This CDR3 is CASSLAGGLDTEAFF. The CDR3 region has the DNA TGTGCCAGCAGCTTAGCGGGGGGGCTCGACACTGAAGCTTTCTTT.

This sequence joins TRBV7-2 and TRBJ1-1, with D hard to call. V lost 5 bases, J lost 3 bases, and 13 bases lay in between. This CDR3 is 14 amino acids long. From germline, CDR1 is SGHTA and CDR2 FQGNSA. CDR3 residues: CASSADGIYTEAFF. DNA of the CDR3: TGTGCCAGCAGCGCGGACGGGATCTACACTGAAGCTTTCTTT.

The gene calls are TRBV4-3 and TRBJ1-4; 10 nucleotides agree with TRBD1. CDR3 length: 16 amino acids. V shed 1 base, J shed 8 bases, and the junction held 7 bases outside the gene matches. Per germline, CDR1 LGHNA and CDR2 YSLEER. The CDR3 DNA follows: TGCGCCAGCAGCCAAGGGGGAGGGACAGGGGAAGAAAAACTGTTTTTT. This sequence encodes CASSQGGGTGEEKLFF.

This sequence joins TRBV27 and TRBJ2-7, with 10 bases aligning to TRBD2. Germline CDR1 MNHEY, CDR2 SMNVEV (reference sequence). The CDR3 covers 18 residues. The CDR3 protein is CATKGVAAGGPHSYEQYF. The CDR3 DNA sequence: TGTGCGACCAAAGGGGTGGCAGCGGGAGGGCCCCACTCCTACGAGCAGTACTTC.

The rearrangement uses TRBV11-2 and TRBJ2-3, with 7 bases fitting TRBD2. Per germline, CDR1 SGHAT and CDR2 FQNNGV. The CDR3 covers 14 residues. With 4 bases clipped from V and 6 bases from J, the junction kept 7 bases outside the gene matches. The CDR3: CASSSGGGPDTQYF. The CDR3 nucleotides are TGTGCCAGCAGCTCTGGGGGAGGGCCGGATACGCAGTATTTT.

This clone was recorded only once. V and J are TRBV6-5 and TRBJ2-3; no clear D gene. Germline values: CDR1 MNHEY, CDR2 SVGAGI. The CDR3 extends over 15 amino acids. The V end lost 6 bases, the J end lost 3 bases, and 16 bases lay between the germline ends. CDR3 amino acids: CASSDQALDTDTQYF. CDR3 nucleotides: TGTGCCAGCAGCGACCAGGCGTTAGATACAGATACGCAGTATTTT.

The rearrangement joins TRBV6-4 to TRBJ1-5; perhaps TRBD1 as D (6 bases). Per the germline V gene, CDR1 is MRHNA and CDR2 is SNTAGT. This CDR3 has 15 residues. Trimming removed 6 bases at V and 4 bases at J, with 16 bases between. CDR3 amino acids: CASSKPGHRNQPQHF. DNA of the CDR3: TGTGCCAGCAGCAAACCGGGACACCGAAATCAGCCCCAGCATTTT.

The CDR3 region has the DNA TGTGCCACCAGCAAAGACAGGGCAGAGACCCAGTACTTC. Protein sequence: CATSKDRAETQYF. The rearrangement links TRBV15 to TRBJ2-5, with 7 bases lining up with TRBD1. V gave up 4 bases and J gave up 4 bases; unmatched junction bases: 3. The CDR3 has 13 residues. CDR1 and CDR2 (germline): LNHNV, YYDKDF (reference sequence).

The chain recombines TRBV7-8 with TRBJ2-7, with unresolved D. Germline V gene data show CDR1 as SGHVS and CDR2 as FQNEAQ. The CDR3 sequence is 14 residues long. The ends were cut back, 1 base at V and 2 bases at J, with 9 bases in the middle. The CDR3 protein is CASSLEPTTYEQYF. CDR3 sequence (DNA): TGTGCCAGCAGCTTAGAACCTACTACCTACGAGCAGTACTTC. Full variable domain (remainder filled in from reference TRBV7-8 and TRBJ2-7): GAGVSQSPRYKVAKRGQDVALRCDPISGHVSLFWYQQALGQGPEFLTYFQNEAQLDKSGLPSDRFFAERPEGSVSTLKIQRTQQEDSAVYLCASSLEPTTYEQYFGPGTRLTVT.

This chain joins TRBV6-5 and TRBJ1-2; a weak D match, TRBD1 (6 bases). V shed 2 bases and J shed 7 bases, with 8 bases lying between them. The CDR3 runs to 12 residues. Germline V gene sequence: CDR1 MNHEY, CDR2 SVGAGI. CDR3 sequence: CASSYKGVGYTF. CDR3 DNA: TGTGCCAGCAGTTACAAGGGGGTTGGCTACACCTTC.

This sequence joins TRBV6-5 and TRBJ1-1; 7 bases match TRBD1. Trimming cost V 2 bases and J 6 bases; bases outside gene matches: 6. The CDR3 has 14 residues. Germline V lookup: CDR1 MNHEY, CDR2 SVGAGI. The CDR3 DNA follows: TGTGCCAGCAGTTACGATCCGGGACAGCCTGAAGCTTTCTTT. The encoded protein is CASSYDPGQPEAFF.

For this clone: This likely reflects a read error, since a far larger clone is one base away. In nucleotides, the CDR3 is TGTGCCAGCAGCTTTCAGGGGATGAACACTGAAGCTTTCTTT. Encoded protein: CASSFQGMNTEAFF. The rearrangement uses TRBV5-4 and TRBJ1-1; perhaps TRBD1 as D (6 bases). The germline V gene encodes CDR1 SGHNT and CDR2 YYREEE (reference sequence). CDR3 length: 14 residues. Trimming took off 2 bases at V and 0 bases at J, with 8 bases between the two ends.

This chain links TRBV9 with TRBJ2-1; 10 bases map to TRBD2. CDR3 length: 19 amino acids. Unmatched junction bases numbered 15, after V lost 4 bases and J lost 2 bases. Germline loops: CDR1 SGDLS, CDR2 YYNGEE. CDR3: CASSLTDPVAGGPYNEQFF. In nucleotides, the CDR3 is TGTGCCAGCAGCCTAACAGATCCCGTAGCGGGAGGCCCCTACAATGAGCAGTTCTTC.

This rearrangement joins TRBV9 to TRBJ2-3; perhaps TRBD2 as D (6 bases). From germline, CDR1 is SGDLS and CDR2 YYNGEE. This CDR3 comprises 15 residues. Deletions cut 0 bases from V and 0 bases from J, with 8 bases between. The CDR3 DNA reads TGTGCCAGCAGCGTAGTAGGAGGGAGCACAGATACGCAGTATTTT. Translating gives CASSVVGGSTDTQYF.

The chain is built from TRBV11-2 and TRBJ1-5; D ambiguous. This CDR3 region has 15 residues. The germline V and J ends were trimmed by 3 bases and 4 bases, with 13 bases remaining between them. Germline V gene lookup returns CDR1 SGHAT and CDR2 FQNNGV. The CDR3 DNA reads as TGTGCCAGCAGCTTGAGGCCCGGGTGGAATCAGCCCCAGCATTTT. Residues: CASSLRPGWNQPQHF.

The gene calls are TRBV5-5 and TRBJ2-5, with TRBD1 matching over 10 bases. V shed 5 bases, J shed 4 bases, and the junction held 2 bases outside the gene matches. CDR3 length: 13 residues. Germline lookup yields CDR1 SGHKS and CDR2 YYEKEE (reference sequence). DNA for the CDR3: TGTGCCAGCAGGACAGGGGGCGGAGAGACCCAGTACTTC. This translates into CASRTGGGETQYF. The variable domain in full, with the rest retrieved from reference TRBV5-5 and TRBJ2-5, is DAGVTQSPTHLIKTRGQQVTLRCSPISGHKSVSWYQQVLGQGPQFIFQYYEKEERGRGNFPDRFSARQFPNYSSELNVNALLLGDSALYLCASRTGGGETQYFGPGTRLLVL.

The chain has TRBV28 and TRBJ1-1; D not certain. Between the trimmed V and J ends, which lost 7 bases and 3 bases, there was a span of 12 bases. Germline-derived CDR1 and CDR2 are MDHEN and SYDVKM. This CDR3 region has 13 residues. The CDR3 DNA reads TGTGCCAGCAATGGCAGGTGGGACACTGAAGCTTTCTTT. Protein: CASNGRWDTEAFF. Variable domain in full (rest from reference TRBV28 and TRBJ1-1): DVKVTQSSRYLVKRTGEKVFLECVQDMDHENMFWYRQDPGLGLRLIYFSYDVKMKEKGDIPEGYSVSREKKERFSLILESASTNQTSMYLCASNGRWDTEAFFGQGTRLTVV.

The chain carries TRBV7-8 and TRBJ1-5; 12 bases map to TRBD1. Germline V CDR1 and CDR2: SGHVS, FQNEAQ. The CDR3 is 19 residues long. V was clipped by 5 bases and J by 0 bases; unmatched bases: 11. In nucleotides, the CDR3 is TGTGCCAGCAGCCCCCCCCGGGGACAGGGGGCATATAGCAATCAGCCCCAGCATTTT. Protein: CASSPPRGQGAYSNQPQHF.

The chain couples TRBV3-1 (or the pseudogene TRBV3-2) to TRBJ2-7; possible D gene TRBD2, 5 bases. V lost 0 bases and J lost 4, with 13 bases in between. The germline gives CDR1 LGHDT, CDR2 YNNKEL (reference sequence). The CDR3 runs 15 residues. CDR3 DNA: TGTGCCAGCAGCCAAGATGGAAGTCCGGGGTACGAGCAGTACTTC. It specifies CASSQDGSPGYEQYF.